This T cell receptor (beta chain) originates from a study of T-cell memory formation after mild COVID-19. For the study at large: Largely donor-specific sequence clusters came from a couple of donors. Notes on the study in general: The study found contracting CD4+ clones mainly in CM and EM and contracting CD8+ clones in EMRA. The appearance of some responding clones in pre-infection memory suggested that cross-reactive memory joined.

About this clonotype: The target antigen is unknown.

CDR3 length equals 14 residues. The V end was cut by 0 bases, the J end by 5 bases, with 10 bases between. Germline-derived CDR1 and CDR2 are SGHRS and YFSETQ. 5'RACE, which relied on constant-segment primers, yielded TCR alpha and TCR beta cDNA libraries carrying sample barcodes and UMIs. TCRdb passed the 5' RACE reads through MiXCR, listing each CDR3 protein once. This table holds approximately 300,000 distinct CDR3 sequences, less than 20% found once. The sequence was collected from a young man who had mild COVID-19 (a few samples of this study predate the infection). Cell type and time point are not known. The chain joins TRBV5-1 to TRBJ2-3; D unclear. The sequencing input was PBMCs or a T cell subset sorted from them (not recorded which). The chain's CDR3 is CASSLAGGEDTQYF. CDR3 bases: TGCGCCAGCAGCTTGGCGGGTGGAGAAGATACGCAGTATTTT.